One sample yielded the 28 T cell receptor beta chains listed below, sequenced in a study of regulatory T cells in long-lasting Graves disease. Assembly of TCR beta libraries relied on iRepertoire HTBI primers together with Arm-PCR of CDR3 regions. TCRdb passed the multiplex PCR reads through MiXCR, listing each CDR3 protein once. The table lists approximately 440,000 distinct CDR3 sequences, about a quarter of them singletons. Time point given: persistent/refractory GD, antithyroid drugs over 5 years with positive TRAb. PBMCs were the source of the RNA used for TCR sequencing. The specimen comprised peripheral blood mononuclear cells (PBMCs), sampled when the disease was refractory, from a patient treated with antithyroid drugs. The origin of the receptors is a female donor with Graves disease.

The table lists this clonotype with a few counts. In DNA, the CDR3 is TGTGCCAGTAGTATAGACCTCACGACCGTTTCGGCCTATGGCTACACCTTC. It yields the protein CASSIDLTTVSAYGYTF. V and J are TRBV19 and TRBJ1-2; D is uncertain. The V gene's germline CDR1 is LNHDA and CDR2 SQIVND (reference sequence). Trimming took off 0 bases at V and 4 bases at J, with 18 bases between the two ends. CDR3 length: 17 residues.

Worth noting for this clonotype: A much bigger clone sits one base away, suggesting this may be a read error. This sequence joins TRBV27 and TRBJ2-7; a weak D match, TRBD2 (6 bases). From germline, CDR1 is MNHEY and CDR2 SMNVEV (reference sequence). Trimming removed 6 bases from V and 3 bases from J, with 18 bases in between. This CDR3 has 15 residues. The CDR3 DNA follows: TGTGCCAGCAGCCATGAGGGCGGGGCAGTCTACGAGCAGTACTTC. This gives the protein CASSHEGGAVYEQYF.

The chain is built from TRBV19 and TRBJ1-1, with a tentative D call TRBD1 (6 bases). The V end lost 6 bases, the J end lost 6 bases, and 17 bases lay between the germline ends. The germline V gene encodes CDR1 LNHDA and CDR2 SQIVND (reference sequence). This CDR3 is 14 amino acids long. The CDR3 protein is CASSPEGGSAEAFF. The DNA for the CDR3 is TGTGCCAGTAGCCCCGAGGGGGGTTCTGCTGAAGCTTTCTTT.

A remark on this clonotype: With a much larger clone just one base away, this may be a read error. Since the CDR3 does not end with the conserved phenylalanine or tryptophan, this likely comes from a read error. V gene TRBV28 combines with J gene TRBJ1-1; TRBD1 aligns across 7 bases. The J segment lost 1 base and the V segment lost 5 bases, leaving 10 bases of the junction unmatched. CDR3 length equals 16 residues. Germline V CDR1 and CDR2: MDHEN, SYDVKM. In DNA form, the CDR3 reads TGTGCCAGCAGTCCTCTCTCCGGGACAGCGAACACTGAAGCTTTCCTT. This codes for CASSPLSGTANTEAFL.

As DNA, the CDR3 is TGCAGTGCTAGAGACGGGGCAGGGCGGCGGACCGGGGAGCTGTTTTTT. It translates to CSARDGAGRRTGELFF. This rearrangement joins TRBV20-1 to TRBJ2-2, with D perhaps given as TRBD1 or TRBD2 (5 bases each). V was trimmed by 0 bases and J by 5 bases, leaving 16 bases between them. CDR1 and CDR2 from the germline V gene are DFQATT and SNEGSKA (reference sequence). The CDR3 length is 16 residues.

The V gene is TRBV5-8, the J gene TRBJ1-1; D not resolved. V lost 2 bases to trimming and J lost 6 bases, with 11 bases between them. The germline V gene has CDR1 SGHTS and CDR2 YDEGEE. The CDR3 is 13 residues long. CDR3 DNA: TGTGCCAGCAGCTTCCAGCGGATTGCTGAAGCTTTCTTT. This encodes CASSFQRIAEAFF.

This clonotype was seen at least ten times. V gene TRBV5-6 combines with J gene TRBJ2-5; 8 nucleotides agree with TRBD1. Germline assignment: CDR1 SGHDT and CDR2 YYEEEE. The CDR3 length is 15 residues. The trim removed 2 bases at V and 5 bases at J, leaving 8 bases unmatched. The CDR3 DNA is TGTGCCAGCAGCTTCGGACAGGGCACTTGGGAGACCCAGTACTTC. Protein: CASSFGQGTWETQYF.

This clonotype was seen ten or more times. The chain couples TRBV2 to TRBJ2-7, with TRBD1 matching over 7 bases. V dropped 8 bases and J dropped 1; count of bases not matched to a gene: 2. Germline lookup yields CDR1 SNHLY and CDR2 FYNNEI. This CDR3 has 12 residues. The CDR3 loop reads CASRQGSYEQYF. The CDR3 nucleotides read TGTGCCAGCCGACAGGGTTCCTACGAGCAGTACTTC.

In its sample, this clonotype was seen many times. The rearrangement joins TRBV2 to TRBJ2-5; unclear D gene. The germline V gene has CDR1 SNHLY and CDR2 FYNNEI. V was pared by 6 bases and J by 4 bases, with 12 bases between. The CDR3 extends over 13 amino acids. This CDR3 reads CASRADLGETQYF. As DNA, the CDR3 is TGTGCCAGCAGAGCCGACCTAGGAGAGACCCAGTACTTC.

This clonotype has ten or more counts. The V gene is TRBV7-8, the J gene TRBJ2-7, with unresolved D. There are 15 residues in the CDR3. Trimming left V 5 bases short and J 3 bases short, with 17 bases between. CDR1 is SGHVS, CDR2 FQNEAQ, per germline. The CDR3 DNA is TGTGCCAGCAGCACTGGGGTTGTCGGCCACTACGAGCAGTACTTC. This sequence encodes CASSTGVVGHYEQYF.

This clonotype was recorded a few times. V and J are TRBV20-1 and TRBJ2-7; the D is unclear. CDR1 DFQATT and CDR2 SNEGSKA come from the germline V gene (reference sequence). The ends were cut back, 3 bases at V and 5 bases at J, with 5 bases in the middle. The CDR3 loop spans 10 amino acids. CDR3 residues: CSASQDEQYF. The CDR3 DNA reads TGCAGTGCTAGTCAGGACGAGCAGTACTTC.

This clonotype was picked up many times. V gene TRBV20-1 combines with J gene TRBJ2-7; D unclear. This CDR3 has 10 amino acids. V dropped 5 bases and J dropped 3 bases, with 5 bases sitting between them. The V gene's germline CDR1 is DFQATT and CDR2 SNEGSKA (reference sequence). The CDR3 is CSASHYEQYF. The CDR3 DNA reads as TGCAGTGCTTCACACTACGAGCAGTACTTC.

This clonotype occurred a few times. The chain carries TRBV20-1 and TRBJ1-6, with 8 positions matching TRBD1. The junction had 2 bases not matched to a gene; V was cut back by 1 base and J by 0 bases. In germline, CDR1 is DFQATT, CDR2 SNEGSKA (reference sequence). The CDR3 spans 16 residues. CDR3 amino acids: CSARGTGSSYNSPLHF. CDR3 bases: TGCAGTGCTAGAGGGACAGGGAGCTCCTATAATTCACCCCTCCACTTT.

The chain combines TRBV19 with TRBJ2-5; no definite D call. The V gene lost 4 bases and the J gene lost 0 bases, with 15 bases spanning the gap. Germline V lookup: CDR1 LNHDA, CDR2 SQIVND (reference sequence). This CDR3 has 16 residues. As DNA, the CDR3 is TGTGCCAGTAGTAGTATAGTAGGACGGTACCAAGAGACCCAGTACTTC. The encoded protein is CASSSIVGRYQETQYF.

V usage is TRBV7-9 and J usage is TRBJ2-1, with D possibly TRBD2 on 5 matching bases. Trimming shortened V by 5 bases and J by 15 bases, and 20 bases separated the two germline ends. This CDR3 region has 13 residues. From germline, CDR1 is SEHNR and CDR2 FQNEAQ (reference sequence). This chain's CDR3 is CASSALSAPTMFF. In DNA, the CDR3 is TGTGCCAGCAGCGCCCTTAGCGCGCCGACAATGTTCTTC.

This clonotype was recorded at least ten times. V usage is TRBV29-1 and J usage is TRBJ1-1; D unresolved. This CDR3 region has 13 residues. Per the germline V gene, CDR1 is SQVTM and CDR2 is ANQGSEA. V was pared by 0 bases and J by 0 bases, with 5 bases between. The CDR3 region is CSVEDTMNTEAFF. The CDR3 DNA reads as TGCAGCGTTGAAGACACCATGAACACTGAAGCTTTCTTT.

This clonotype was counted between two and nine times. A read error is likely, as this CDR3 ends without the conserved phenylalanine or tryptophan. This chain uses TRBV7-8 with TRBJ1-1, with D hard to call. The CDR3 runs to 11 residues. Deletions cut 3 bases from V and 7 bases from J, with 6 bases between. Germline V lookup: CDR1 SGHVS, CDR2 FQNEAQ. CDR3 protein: CASSFPVEAFS. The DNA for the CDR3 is TGTGCCAGCAGCTTTCCGGTTGAAGCTTTCTCT.

The CDR3 sequence is CASSVTVGRAQHF. CDR3 nucleotide sequence: TGTGCCAGCAGTGTGACGGTGGGTAGGGCCCAGCATTTT. V gene TRBV28 combines with J gene TRBJ1-5; no definite D call. Germline CDR1 MDHEN, CDR2 SYDVKM. The V and J ends lost 5 bases and 11 bases respectively, with 16 bases between them. The CDR3 runs 13 residues.

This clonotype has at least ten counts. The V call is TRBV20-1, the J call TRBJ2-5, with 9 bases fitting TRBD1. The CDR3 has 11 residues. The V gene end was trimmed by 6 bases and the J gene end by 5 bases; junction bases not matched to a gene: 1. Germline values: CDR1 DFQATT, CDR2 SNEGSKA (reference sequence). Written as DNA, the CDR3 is TGCAGTGCAGACAGGGGGGAGACCCAGTACTTC. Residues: CSADRGETQYF.

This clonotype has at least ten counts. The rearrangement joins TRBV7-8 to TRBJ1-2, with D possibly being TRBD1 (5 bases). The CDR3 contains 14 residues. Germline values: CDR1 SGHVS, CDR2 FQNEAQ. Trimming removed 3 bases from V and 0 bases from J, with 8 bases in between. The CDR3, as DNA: TGTGCCAGCAGCTTGGGACGGACTAACTATGGCTACACCTTC. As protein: CASSLGRTNYGYTF. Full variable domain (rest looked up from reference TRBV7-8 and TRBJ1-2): GAGVSQSPRYKVAKRGQDVALRCDPISGHVSLFWYQQALGQGPEFLTYFQNEAQLDKSGLPSDRFFAERPEGSVSTLKIQRTQQEDSAVYLCASSLGRTNYGYTFGSGTRLTVV.

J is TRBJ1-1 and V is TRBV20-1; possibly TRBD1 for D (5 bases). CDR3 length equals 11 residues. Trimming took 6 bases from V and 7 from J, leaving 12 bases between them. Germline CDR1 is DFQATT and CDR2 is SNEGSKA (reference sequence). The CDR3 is CSAQMGGEAFF. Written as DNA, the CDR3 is TGCAGTGCACAGATGGGGGGTGAAGCTTTCTTT.

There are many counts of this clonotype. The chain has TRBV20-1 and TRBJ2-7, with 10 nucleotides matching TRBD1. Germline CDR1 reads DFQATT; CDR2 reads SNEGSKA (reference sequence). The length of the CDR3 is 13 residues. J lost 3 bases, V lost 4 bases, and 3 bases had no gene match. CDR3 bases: TGCAGTGCTACCGACAGGGGGCTCTACGAGCAGTACTTC. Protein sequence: CSATDRGLYEQYF.

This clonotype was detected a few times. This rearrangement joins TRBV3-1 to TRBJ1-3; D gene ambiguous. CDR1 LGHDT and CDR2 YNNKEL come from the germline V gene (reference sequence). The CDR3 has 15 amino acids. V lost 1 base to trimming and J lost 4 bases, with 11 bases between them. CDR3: CASSQAFVRGNTIYF. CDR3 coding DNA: TGTGCCAGCAGCCAAGCGTTTGTCCGAGGAAACACCATATATTTT.

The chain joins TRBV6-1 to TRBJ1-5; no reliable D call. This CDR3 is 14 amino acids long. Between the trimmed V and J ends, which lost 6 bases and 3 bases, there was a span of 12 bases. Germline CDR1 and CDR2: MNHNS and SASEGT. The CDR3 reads CASRAGAANQPQHF. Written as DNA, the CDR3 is TGTGCCAGCAGAGCCGGAGCGGCCAATCAGCCCCAGCATTTT.

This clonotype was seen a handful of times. DNA of the CDR3: TGCAGCGTACAGATGGGAAACACCATATATTTT. It translates to CSVQMGNTIYF. The rearrangement uses TRBV29-1 and TRBJ1-3; D gene unclear. This CDR3 comprises 11 residues. From germline, CDR1 is SQVTM and CDR2 ANQGSEA. Trimming cost V 6 bases and J 4 bases, with 7 bases left between them.

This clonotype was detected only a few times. The CDR3 nucleotides are TGTGTCACCCATAGGGGACAGGACAATCAGCCCCAGCATTTT. Translating it yields CVTHRGQDNQPQHF. V and J are TRBV6-1 and TRBJ1-5, with TRBD1 matching 8 bases. This CDR3 contains 14 residues. The germline gives CDR1 MNHNS, CDR2 SASEGT.

For the CDR3, the DNA is TGTGCCAGCAGTTTCGTGGGAGGGGAACAGCCCCAGCATTTT. Protein product: CASSFVGGEQPQHF. The chain uses TRBV2 and TRBJ1-5; D is perhaps TRBD1 (5 bases). V lost 5 bases to trimming and J lost 7 bases, with 15 bases between them. Germline lookup yields CDR1 SNHLY and CDR2 FYNNEI. This CDR3 region has 14 residues.

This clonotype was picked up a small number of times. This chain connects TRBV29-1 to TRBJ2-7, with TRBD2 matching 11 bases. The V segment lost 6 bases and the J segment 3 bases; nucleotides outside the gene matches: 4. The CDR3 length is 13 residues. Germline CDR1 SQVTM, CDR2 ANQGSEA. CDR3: CSVLAGGGYEQYF. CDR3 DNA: TGCAGCGTCCTAGCGGGAGGAGGCTACGAGCAGTACTTC.